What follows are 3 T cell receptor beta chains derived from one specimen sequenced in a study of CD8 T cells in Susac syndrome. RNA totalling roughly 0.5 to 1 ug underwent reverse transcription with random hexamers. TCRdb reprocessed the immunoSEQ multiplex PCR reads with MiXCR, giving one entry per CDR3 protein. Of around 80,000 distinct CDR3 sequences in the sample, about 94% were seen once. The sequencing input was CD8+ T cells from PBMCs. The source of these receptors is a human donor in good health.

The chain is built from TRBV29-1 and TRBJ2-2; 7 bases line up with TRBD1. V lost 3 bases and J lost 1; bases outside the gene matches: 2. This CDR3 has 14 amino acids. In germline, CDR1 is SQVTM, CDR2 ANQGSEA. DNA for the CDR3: TGCAGCGTTGAGGGGACAGAGAACACCGGGGAGCTGTTTTTT. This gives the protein CSVEGTENTGELFF.

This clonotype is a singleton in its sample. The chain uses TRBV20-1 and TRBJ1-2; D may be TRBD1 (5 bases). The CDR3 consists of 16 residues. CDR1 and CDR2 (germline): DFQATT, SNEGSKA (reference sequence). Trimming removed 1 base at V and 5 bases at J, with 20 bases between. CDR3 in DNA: TGCAGTGCTAGAGGGCGGAACAGGATGGAAAGATATGGCTACACCTTC. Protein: CSARGRNRMERYGYTF.

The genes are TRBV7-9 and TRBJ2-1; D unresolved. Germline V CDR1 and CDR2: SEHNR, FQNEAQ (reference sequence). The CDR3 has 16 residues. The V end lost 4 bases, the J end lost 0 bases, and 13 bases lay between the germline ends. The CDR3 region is CASSSATDSSYNEQFF. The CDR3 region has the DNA TGTGCCAGCAGCTCGGCAACTGATAGCTCCTACAATGAGCAGTTCTTC. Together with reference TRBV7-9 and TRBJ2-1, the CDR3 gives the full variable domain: DTGVSQNPRHKITKRGQNVTFRCDPISEHNRLYWYRQTLGQGPEFLTYFQNEAQLEKSRLLSDRFSAERPKGSFSTLEIQRTEQGDSAMYLCASSSATDSSYNEQFFGPGTRLTVL.